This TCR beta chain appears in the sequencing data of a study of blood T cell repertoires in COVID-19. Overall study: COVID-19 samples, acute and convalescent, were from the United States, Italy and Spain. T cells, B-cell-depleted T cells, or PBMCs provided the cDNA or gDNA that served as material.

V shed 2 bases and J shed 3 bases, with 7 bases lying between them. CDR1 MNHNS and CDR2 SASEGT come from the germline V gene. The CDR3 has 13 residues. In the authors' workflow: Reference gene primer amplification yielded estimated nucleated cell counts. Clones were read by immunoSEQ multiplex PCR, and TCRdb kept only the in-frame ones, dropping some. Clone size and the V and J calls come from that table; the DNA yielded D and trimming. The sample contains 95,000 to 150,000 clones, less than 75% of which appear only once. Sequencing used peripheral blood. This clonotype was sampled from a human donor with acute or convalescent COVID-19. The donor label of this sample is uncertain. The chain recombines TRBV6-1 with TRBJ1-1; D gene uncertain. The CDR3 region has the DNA TGTGCCAGCAGTGAAAGGAGATACACTGAAGCTTTCTTT. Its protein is CASSERRYTEAFF.